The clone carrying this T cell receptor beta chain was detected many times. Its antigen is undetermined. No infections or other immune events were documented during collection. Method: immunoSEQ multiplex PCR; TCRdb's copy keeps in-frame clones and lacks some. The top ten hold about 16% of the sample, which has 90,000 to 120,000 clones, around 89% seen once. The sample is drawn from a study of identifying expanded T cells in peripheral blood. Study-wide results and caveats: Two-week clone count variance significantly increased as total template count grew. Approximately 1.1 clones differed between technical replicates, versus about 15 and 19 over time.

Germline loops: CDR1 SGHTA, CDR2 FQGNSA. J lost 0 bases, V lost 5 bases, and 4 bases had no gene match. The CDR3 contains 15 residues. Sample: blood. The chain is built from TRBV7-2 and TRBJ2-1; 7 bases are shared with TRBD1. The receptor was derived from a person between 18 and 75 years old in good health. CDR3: CASSLGQTSYNEQFF. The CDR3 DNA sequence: TGTGCCAGCAGCCTGGGACAGACCTCCTACAATGAGCAGTTCTTC.